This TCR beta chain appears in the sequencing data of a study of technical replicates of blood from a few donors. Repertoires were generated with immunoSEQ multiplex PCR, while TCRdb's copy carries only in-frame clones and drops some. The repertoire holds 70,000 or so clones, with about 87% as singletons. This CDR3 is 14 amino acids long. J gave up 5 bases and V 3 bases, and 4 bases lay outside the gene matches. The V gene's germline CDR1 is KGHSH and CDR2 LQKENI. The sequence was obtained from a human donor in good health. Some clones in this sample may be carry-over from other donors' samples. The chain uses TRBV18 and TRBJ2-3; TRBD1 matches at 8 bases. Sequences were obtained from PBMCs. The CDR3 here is CASSPRTGQDTQYF. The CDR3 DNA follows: TGTGCCAGCTCACCTCGGACAGGGCAAGATACGCAGTATTTT.